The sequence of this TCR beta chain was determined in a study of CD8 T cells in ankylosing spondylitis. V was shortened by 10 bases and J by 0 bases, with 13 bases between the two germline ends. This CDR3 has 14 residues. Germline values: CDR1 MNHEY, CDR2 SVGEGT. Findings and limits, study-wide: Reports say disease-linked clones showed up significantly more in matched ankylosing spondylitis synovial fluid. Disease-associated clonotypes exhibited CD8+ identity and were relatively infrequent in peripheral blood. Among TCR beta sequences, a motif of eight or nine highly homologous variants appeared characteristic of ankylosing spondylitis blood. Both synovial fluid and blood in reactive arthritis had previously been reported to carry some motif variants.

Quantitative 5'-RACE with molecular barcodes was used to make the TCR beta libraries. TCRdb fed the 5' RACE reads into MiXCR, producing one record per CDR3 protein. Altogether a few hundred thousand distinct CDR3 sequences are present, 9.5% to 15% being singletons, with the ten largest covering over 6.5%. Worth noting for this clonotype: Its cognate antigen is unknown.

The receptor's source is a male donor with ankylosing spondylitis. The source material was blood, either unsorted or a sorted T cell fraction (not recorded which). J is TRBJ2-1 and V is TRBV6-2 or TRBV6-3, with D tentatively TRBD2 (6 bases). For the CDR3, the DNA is TGTGCCACCAGATACGGGGGCTCCTACAATGAGCAGTTCTTC. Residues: CATRYGGSYNEQFF.